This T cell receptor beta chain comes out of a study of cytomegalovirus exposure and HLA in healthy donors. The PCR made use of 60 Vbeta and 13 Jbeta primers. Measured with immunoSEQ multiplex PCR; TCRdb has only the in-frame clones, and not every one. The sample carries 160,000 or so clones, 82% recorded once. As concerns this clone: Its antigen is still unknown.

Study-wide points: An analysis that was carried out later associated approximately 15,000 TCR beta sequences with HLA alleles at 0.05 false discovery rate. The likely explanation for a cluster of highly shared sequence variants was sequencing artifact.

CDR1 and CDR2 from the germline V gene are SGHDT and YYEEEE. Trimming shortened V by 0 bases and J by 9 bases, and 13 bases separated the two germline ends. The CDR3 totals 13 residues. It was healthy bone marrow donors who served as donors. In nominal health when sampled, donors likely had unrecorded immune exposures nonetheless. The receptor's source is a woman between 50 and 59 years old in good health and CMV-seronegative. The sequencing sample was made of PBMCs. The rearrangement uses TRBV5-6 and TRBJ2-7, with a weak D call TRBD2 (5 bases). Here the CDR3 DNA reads TGTGCCAGCAGCTTGGGACTACCAGGACGGCAGTACTTC. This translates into CASSLGLPGRQYF. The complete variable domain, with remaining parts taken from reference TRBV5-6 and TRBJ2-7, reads DAGVTQSPTHLIKTRGQQVTLRCSPKSGHDTVSWYQQALGQGPQFIFQYYEEEERQRGNFPDRFSGHQFPNYSSELNVNALLLGDSALYLCASSLGLPGRQYFGPGTRLTVT.